This TCR beta chain was sequenced during a study of identical twins. Findings and caveats of the study: Insertions were reduced in abundant cord blood beta clonotypes but not in memory repertoires. Excess sharing by twins proved weaker in beta out-of-frame sequences.

The V end lost 7 bases, the J end lost 1 base, and 13 bases lay between the germline ends. This CDR3 has 14 amino acids. The authors used template switching to add a universal primer site and gave cDNA unique molecular identifiers. TCRdb analysed the 5' RACE reads with MiXCR anew, one entry per CDR3 protein. The sample holds 510,000 or so distinct CDR3 sequences, nearly 15% seen once. In this sample, this clonotype turned up a few times. Its antigen remains unidentified. Another study also made use of these data, one on yellow fever vaccine responses in identical twins. According to that study: Twin vaccine T cell responses reportedly seemed partly convergent, partly personalized.

This sequence joins TRBV12-3 or TRBV12-4 and TRBJ1-2; D unresolved. The sequence derives from a woman under 30 in good health. Sample: CD4+ T cells sorted from blood. DNA of the CDR3: TGTGCCAGCATCCCCGACGGATTTAACTATGGCTACACCTTC. This sequence encodes CASIPDGFNYGYTF.